This entry concerns a single TCR beta chain. Its antigen is as yet unknown. Clones were sequenced by immunoSEQ multiplex PCR, and TCRdb holds only the in-frame ones, with some missing. The data hold about 64,000 clones, with roughly 68% observed a single time. These data are taken from a study of a mutant IDH1 vaccine in newly diagnosed glioma. Study information: Patients' prior therapy spanned radiotherapy, temozolomide, or both; most underwent both. Week 47 marked visit V13, whereas week 35 marked visit V12. Findings and limits, study-wide: Apparently unrelated to pseudoprogression were changes in the top peripheral T cell clonotypes.

Regarding time point: week 35, safety follow-up. Doses comprised 300 ug of mutant IDH1 20-mer peptide each, plus topical imiquimod. The patients received vaccinations eight times, in weeks 1, 3, 5, 7, 11, 15, 19 and 23. V lost 6 bases and J lost 7, with 12 bases in between. Germline V gives CDR1 SNHLY, CDR2 FYNNEI. The CDR3 loop spans 13 amino acids. The V and J genes are TRBV2 and TRBJ1-4; D is ambiguous. This clonotype was sampled from a middle-aged man with glioma. Here the sequenced sample was PBMCs, taken from a glioma patient whose treatment included an IDH1 peptide vaccine. In DNA form, the CDR3 reads TGTGCCAGCAGATGGGCAGTCGGTGAAAAACTGTTTTTT. Amino acid sequence: CASRWAVGEKLFF.